The present T cell receptor (beta chain) was sequenced within a study of T cell repertoires in cytomegalovirus infection (dated by TCRdb to the late 2010s). At the level of the whole study: Donor HLA type was relevant to the analysis, because carriage of CMV infection together with the matching HLA type was indicated by public TCR beta signatures. Results and caveats for the whole study, not just this receptor: The ex vivo response was dominated by HLA-C-restricted CMV-specific TCR beta clonotypes, which also provided the single most frequent clonotype in two of eight donors. Cumulative frequency of public TCR beta family members discriminated carriers of CMV infection plus the relevant HLA type in this cohort and an independent 352-donor cohort.

The CDR3 runs 15 amino acids, cysteine and phenylalanine included. Solely the CDR3 DNA is kept, with 45 bases framed from the first base. CDR1 is given as SNHLY and CDR2 as FYNNEI, both from the germline V gene. Compared with germline, V lacks 6 bases and J lacks 2 bases; bases without a gene match: 7. The listed sequencing device is Illumina HiSeq 1500. TCRdb applied fastp at Q25 and MiXCR to the public reads, then kept only in-frame beta chains. Rows with one shared CDR3 protein collapse into an entry with the most common genes and DNA. This sample has approximately 500,000 distinct CDR3 sequences in its table, and around a quarter of those were observed once. Roughly 13% of the sample rests with the top ten. On this clonotype itself: Its cognate antigen has yet to be identified. It has no much larger one-base neighbor in the sample; base qualities were not kept.

Recombination connected TRBV2 to TRBJ2-1, and 7 junction bases match TRBD2. Specimen: PBMCs. This receptor was taken from a human donor in good health (CMV status not recorded). Some clones in this sample may be carry-over from other donors' samples. The DNA sequence is given as TGTGCCAGCAGGATCACTAGCGACGCCTACAATGAGCAGTTCTTC. It codes for CASRITSDAYNEQFF.